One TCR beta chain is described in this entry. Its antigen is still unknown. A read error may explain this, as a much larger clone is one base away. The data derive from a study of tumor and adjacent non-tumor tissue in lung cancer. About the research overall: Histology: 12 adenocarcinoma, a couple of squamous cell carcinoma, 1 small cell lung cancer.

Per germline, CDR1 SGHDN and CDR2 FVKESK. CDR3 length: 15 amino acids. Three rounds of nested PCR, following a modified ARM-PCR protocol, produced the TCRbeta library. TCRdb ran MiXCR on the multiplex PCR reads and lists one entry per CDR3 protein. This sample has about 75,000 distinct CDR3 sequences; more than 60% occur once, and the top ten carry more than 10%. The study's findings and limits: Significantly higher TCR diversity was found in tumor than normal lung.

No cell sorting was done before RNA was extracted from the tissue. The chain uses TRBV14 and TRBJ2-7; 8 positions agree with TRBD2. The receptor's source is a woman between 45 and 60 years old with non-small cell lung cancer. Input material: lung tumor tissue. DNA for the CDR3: TGTGCCAGCAACCAAGGGGCGGGAGGCCTCTACGAGCAGTACTTC. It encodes CASNQGAGGLYEQYF.